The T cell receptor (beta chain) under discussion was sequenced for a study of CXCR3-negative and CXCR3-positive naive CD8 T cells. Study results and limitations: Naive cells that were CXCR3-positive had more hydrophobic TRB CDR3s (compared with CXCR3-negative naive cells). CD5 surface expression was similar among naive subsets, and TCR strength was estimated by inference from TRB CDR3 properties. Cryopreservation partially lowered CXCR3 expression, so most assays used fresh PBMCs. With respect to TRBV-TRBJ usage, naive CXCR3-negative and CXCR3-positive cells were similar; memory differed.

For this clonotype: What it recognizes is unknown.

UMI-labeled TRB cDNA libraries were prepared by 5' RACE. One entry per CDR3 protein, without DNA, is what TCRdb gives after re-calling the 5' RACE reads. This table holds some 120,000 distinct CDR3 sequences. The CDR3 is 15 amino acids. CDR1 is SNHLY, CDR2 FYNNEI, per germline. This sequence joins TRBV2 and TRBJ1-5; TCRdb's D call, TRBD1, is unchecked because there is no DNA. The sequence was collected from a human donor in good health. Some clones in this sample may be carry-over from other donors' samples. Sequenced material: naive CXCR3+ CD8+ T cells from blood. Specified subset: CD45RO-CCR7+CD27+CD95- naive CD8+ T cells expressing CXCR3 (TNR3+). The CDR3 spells CASREGTGGNQPQHF.